One sample yielded the 27 T cell receptor beta chains listed below, sequenced in a study of blood T cell repertoires in COVID-19. Produced via immunoSEQ multiplex PCR; TCRdb's table is partial and in-frame only. The sample includes about 28,000 clones, roughly 80% of them seen just once. Sample: peripheral blood. The receptors come from a woman aged 60-75 years with acute or convalescent COVID-19.

V is TRBV19 and J is TRBJ1-2; 9 bases align to TRBD1. The CDR3 totals 16 residues. Germline trimming cut 7 bases from V and 4 bases from J; bases unmatched to any gene: 13. CDR1 is LNHDA, CDR2 SQIVND, per germline (reference sequence). The CDR3 loop is CASTGVGGDRAYGYTF. CDR3 in DNA: TGTGCCAGTACCGGAGTGGGGGGGGACAGGGCCTATGGCTACACCTTC. The full variable domain, in which reference TRBV19 and TRBJ1-2 provide the parts outside the CDR3, is DGGITQSPKYLFRKEGQNVTLSCEQNLNHDAMYWYRQDPGQGLRLIYYSQIVNDFQKGDIAEGYSVSREKKESFPLTVTSAQKNPTAFYLCASTGVGGDRAYGYTFGSGTRLTVV.

J is TRBJ1-2 and V is TRBV4-1; possibly TRBD1 for D (6 bases). The CDR3 length is 15 residues. Germline values: CDR1 MGHRA, CDR2 YSYEKL. V lost 2 bases and J lost 0, with 10 bases in between. The CDR3 protein is CASSQNRDSNYGYTF. CDR3 coding DNA: TGCGCCAGCAGCCAAAACAGGGATTCTAACTATGGCTACACCTTC.

The rearrangement uses TRBV11-2 and TRBJ1-2; D is unresolved. This CDR3 contains 13 residues. CDR1 is SGHAT and CDR2 is FQNNGV in the germline V gene. The V and J ends lost 4 bases and 4 bases respectively, with 10 bases between them. CDR3 residues: CASSSMDFYGYTF. The CDR3 nucleotides are TGTGCCAGCAGCTCAATGGACTTCTATGGCTACACCTTC.

J is TRBJ2-2 and V is TRBV5-1; D possibly corresponds to TRBD2 (6 bases). V lost 4 bases, J lost 1 base, and 11 bases lay in between. CDR1 is SGHRS and CDR2 is YFSETQ in the germline V gene. This CDR3 is built from 15 residues. The CDR3 DNA follows: TGCGCCAGCAGCGAAAGGGGAGGGAACACCGGGGAGCTGTTTTTT. Protein: CASSERGGNTGELFF.

This clone occurred once. The chain carries TRBV5-1 and TRBJ2-5; 7 bases align to TRBD1. Germline CDR1 SGHRS, CDR2 YFSETQ. This CDR3 has 13 residues. J was trimmed by 2 bases and V by 4 bases; bases with no gene match: 2. CDR3: CASSVGQQETQYF. CDR3 in DNA: TGCGCCAGCAGCGTGGGACAGCAAGAGACCCAGTACTTC.

This clone was seen a single time. This chain links TRBV29-1 with TRBJ1-1; possible D gene TRBD1, 6 bases. CDR3 length: 12 amino acids. V gave up 7 bases and J gave up 5 bases, with 14 bases separating them. Germline V gene lookup returns CDR1 SQVTM and CDR2 ANQGSEA. CDR3 sequence reads: CSGQGRETEAFF. For the CDR3, the DNA is TGCAGCGGTCAGGGGAGGGAAACTGAAGCTTTCTTT.

The chain carries TRBV29-1 and TRBJ2-5, with D hard to call. The CDR3 has 14 amino acids. Trimming shortened V by 6 bases and J by 1 base, and 15 bases separated the two germline ends. From germline, CDR1 is SQVTM and CDR2 ANQGSEA. The CDR3 nucleotides read TGCAGCGTAAATTACCGGTCTCTCCAAGAGACCCAGTACTTC. This gives the protein CSVNYRSLQETQYF.

There are a few counts of this clone. CDR3 in DNA: TGTGCCAGCAGCTTAGCAGGGCAGGGGAACTCCTACGATGGCTACACCTTC. Translated: CASSLAGQGNSYDGYTF. V is TRBV7-8 and J is TRBJ1-2; tentatively, D is TRBD1 (6 bases). This CDR3 is 17 amino acids long. Trimming stripped 0 bases from V and 6 bases from J, with 20 bases between. Germline lookup yields CDR1 SGHVS and CDR2 FQNEAQ.

The rearrangement uses TRBV27 and TRBJ1-2; 11 nucleotides agree with TRBD1. CDR3 length equals 16 residues. Germline values: CDR1 MNHEY, CDR2 SMNVEV (reference sequence). V shed 5 bases and J 5 bases; nucleotides not matched to a gene: 10. In nucleotides, the CDR3 is TGTGCCAGCAGTGCCCTCTCCGGGACAGGGGGGTATGGCTACACCTTC. This codes for CASSALSGTGGYGYTF.

This sequence joins TRBV6-6 and TRBJ1-5; the D gene is possibly TRBD1 (5 bases). From germline, CDR1 is MNHNY and CDR2 SVGAGI (reference sequence). The CDR3 sequence is 15 residues long. This CDR3 reads CPTLGGTLHPQPQHF. The CDR3, as DNA: TGTCCCACCTTGGGGGGAACTTTACACCCACAGCCCCAGCATTTT.

This clone was observed a few times. The chain employs TRBV29-1 and TRBJ1-5; weak D call: TRBD1 (6 bases). The germline CDR1 and CDR2 sequences are SQVTM and ANQGSEA. The CDR3 runs 13 residues. Trimming removed 6 bases from V and 6 bases from J, with 15 bases in between. The CDR3 DNA reads TGCAGCGTGGCCCAGGGGTCTGGTCAGCCCCAGCATTTT. The encoded protein is CSVAQGSGQPQHF.

This chain links TRBV2 with TRBJ2-7, with 9 bases identical to TRBD1. The germline CDR1 and CDR2 sequences are SNHLY and FYNNEI. Trimming cost V 3 bases and J 7 bases; bases outside gene matches: 7. This CDR3 is 14 amino acids long. As DNA, the CDR3 is TGTGCCAGCAGTGAGATACAGGGGGCAAGGGAGCAGTACTTC. This gives the protein CASSEIQGAREQYF.

The CDR3 DNA reads TGTGCCAGCATCCGCCGGGACAGGAACACCGGGGAGCTGTTTTTT. This encodes CASIRRDRNTGELFF. V gene TRBV2 combines with J gene TRBJ2-2, with TRBD1 identical over 7 bases. Germline lookup yields CDR1 SNHLY and CDR2 FYNNEI. CDR3 length: 15 residues. The trim removed 7 bases at V and 1 base at J, leaving 6 bases unmatched. The complete variable domain, with remaining parts taken from reference TRBV2 and TRBJ2-2, reads EPEVTQTPSHQVTQMGQEVILRCVPISNHLYFYWYRQILGQKVEFLVSFYNNEISEKSEIFDDQFSVERPDGSNFTLKIRSTKLEDSAMYFCASIRRDRNTGELFFGEGSRLTVL.

DNA for the CDR3: TGTGCCACCAGCAGAGATCTACAGGTCCAAGAGACCCAGTACTTC. Translation: CATSRDLQVQETQYF. The chain links TRBV15 to TRBJ2-5; D might be TRBD1 (5 bases). Germline lookup yields CDR1 LNHNV and CDR2 YYDKDF (reference sequence). The CDR3 contains 15 residues. V gave up 0 bases and J gave up 1 base, with 9 bases separating them.

J is TRBJ2-1 and V is TRBV5-1, with TRBD2 matching 14 bases. V shed 0 bases and J 15 bases; nucleotides not matched to a gene: 8. The CDR3 runs 15 residues. From germline, CDR1 is SGHRS and CDR2 YFSETQ. Here the CDR3 DNA reads TGCGCCAGCAGCTTGGCCGCGGGGACTAGCGGGGGTTTGTTCTTC. Protein sequence: CASSLAAGTSGGLFF.

The chain employs TRBV4-1 and TRBJ1-3; 7 bases align to TRBD1. After removal of 3 bases from V and 1 base from J, the junction contained 3 bases not matched to a gene. CDR1 MGHRA and CDR2 YSYEKL come from the germline V gene. The length of the CDR3 is 15 residues. CDR3 loop: CASSHQQGSGNTIYF. CDR3 DNA: TGCGCCAGCAGCCATCAACAGGGGTCTGGAAACACCATATATTTT.

This clone has ten or more counts. The chain combines TRBV3-1 (or the pseudogene TRBV3-2) with TRBJ2-3; D call uncertain. The length of the CDR3 is 13 residues. V lost 2 bases and J lost 1, with 4 bases in between. CDR1 is LGHDT and CDR2 is YNNKEL in the germline V gene (reference sequence). The CDR3 loop reads CASSQLGTDTQYF. The CDR3 DNA reads as TGTGCCAGCAGCCAACTTGGCACAGATACGCAGTATTTT.

For this clone: One junction end does not reproduce the germline sequence, and a read error may be involved. V gene TRBV2 combines with J gene TRBJ2-3; 7 nucleotides line up with TRBD2. CDR1 and CDR2 from the germline V gene are SNHLY and FYNNEI. The CDR3 covers 16 residues. The CDR3: CASREERGVRTDTQYF. The CDR3 DNA reads TGTGCCAGCAGAGAAGAGCGGGGAGTGCGCACAGATACGCAGTATTTT.

The chain has TRBV19 and TRBJ1-5; D unresolved. The germline CDR1 and CDR2 sequences are LNHDA and SQIVND (reference sequence). The V end lost 8 bases, the J end lost 0 bases, and 14 bases lay between the germline ends. This CDR3 region has 15 residues. The CDR3 region has the DNA TGTGCCAGTTCAGTATCGAACCCTAGCAATCAGCCCCAGCATTTT. It yields the protein CASSVSNPSNQPQHF.

This clone was counted once. The chain couples TRBV6-1 to TRBJ1-5; the match to TRBD1 covers 8 bases. After removal of 3 bases from V and 2 bases from J, the junction contained 6 bases not matched to a gene. The CDR3 runs to 16 residues. Germline V lookup: CDR1 MNHNS, CDR2 SASEGT. In DNA, the CDR3 is TGTGCCAGCAGTGACCAGACAGGGGATGGCAATCAGCCCCAGCATTTT. Its translation is CASSDQTGDGNQPQHF.

The chain employs TRBV5-1 and TRBJ2-1, with a tentative D call TRBD1 (6 bases). This CDR3 has 12 amino acids. V was clipped by 5 bases and J by 8 bases, with 11 bases between them. In germline, CDR1 is SGHRS, CDR2 YFSETQ. Here the CDR3 DNA reads TGCGCCAGCAGGCTCAGGGGCGATGAGCAGTTCTTC. Protein: CASRLRGDEQFF.

The V and J genes are TRBV27 and TRBJ1-4; the D is unclear. The CDR3 covers 14 residues. Germline lookup yields CDR1 MNHEY and CDR2 SMNVEV (reference sequence). Trimming shortened V by 4 bases and J by 0 bases, and 6 bases separated the two germline ends. The CDR3 DNA follows: TGTGCCAGCAGTTACAGTGCAACTAATGAAAAACTGTTTTTT. It translates to CASSYSATNEKLFF. Looking up the rest from reference TRBV27 and TRBJ1-4 gives the full variable domain: EAQVTQNPRYLITVTGKKLTVTCSQNMNHEYMSWYRQDPGLGLRQIYYSMNVEVTDKGDVPEGYKVSRKEKRNFPLILESPSPNQTSLYFCASSYSATNEKLFFGSGTQLSVL.

The rearrangement links TRBV9 to TRBJ2-1; 7 bases map to TRBD2. Germline-derived CDR1 and CDR2 are SGDLS and YYNGEE. The CDR3 runs 15 residues. V shed 1 base and J 3 bases; nucleotides not matched to a gene: 4. DNA for the CDR3: TGTGCCAGCAGCGTATTCGGGGGGAACTACAATGAGCAGTTCTTC. Encoded protein: CASSVFGGNYNEQFF.

The rearrangement links TRBV27 to TRBJ1-6; D remains unclear. Trimming removed 2 bases at V and 0 bases at J, with 11 bases between. The CDR3 spans 17 residues. Germline values: CDR1 MNHEY, CDR2 SMNVEV (reference sequence). The CDR3 reads CASSLKQYSSYNSPLHF. In nucleotides, the CDR3 is TGTGCCAGCAGTTTAAAACAGTATAGCTCCTATAATTCACCCCTCCACTTT.

This rearrangement joins TRBV19 to TRBJ1-2; TRBD1 aligns across 7 bases. Germline CDR1 is LNHDA and CDR2 is SQIVND (reference sequence). The J segment lost 4 bases and the V segment lost 6 bases, leaving 2 bases of the junction unmatched. This CDR3 region has 12 residues. The CDR3 here is CASSWDSYGYTF. Here the CDR3 DNA reads TGTGCCAGTAGCTGGGACAGCTATGGCTACACCTTC.

The rearrangement links TRBV29-1 to TRBJ2-5; tentative D call: TRBD1 (6 bases). The ends were cut back, 4 bases at V and 4 bases at J, with 16 bases in the middle. The CDR3 length is 14 residues. Germline V gene lookup returns CDR1 SQVTM and CDR2 ANQGSEA. The CDR3 reads CSVVGAQGGETQYF. The CDR3 nucleotides are TGCAGCGTTGTGGGGGCACAGGGTGGAGAGACCCAGTACTTC.

This sequence joins TRBV5-4 and TRBJ1-2; 9 nucleotides agree with TRBD1. Unmatched junction bases numbered 6, after V lost 4 bases and J lost 8 bases. The CDR3 contains 13 residues. Germline V lookup: CDR1 SGHNT, CDR2 YYREEE (reference sequence). CDR3: CASSPDRGGGYTF. In nucleotides, the CDR3 is TGTGCCAGCAGCCCGGACAGGGGAGGCGGCTACACCTTC.